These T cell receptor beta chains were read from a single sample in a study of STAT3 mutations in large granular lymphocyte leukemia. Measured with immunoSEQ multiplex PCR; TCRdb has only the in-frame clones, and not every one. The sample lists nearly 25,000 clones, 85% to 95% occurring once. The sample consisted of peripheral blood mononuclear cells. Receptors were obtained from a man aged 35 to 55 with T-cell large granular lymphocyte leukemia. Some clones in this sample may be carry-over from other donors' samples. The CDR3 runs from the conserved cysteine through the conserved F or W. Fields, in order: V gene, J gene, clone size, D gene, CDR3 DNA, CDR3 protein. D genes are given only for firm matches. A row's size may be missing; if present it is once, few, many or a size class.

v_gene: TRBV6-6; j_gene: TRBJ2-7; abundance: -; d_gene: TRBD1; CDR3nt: TGTGCCAGCAGCCAGACAGGGCCCTATTACGAGCAGTACTTC; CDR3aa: CASSQTGPYYEQYF
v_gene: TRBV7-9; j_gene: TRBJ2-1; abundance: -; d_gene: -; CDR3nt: TGTGCCAGCAGCTCCCGCGGTGAGCAGTTCTTC; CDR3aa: CASSSRGEQFF
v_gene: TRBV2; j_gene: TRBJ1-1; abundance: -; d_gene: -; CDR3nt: TGTGCCAGCACAGCCCAGGGGAACACTGAAGCTTTCTTT; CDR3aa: CASTAQGNTEAFF
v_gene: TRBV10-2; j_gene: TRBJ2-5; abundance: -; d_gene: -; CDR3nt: TGCGCCAGCAGTGTGGCGGGACAGCCTATTCAAGAGACCCAGTACTTC; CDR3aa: CASSVAGQPIQETQYF
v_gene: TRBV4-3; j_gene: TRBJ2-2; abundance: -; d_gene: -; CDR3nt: TGCGCCAGCAGCACAGCCCCCCGGGAAACCGGGGAGCTGTTTTTT; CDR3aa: CASSTAPRETGELFF
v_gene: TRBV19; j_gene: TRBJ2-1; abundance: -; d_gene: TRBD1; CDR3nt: TGTGCCAGTAGTATAGATCATTGGACAGGATCCTACAATGAGCAGTTCTTC; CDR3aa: CASSIDHWTGSYNEQFF
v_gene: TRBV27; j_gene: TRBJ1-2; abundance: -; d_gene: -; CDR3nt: TGTGCCAGCAGTTCCGATACAGGGCGCGGCTATGGCTACACCTTC; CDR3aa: CASSSDTGRGYGYTF
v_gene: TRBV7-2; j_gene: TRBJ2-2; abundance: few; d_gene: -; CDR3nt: TGTGCCAGCAGTTCAGTGGTCAGCGGGGAGCTGTTTTTT; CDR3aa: CASSSVVSGELFF
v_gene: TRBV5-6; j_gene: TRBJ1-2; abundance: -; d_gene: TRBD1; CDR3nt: TGTGCCAGCAGCCAAGACTGGGACAGGGGCAACTATGGCTACACCTTC; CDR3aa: CASSQDWDRGNYGYTF
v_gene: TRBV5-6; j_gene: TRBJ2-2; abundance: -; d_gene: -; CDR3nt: TGTGCCAGCAGCTTGGTGGAGGGAGCGAACACCGGGGAGCTGTTTTTT; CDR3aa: CASSLVEGANTGELFF
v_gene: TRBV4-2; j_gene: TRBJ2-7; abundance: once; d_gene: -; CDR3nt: TGTGCCAGCAGCGGTAGCAGGTCATTCTACGAGCAGTACTTC; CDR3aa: CASSGSRSFYEQYF
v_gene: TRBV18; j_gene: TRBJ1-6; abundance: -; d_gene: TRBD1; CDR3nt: TGTGCCAGCTCACCCGACTACAGGGGTGATTCACCCCTCCACTTT; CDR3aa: CASSPDYRGDSPLHF
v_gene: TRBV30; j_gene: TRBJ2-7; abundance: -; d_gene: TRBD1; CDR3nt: TGTGCCGTGAACCTGGACAGGGGTAGGGAGCAGTACTTC; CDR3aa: CAVNLDRGREQYF
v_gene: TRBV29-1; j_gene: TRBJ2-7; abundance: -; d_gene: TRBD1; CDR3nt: TGCAGCGTAGTGACAGGGTCGGTTTCAAAGGAGCAGTACTTC; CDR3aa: CSVVTGSVSKEQYF
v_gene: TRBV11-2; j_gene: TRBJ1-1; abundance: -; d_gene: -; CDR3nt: TGTGCCAGCAGCGGGAGGGACTTCATGAACACTGAAGCTTTCTTT; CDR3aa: CASSGRDFMNTEAFF
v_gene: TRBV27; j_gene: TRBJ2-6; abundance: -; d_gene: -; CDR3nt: TGTGCCAGCAGTCGAGACGGCTCCGGGGCCAACGTCCTGACTTTC; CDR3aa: CASSRDGSGANVLTF
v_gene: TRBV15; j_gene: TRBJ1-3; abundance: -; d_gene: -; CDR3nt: TGTGCCACCAGCAGAGAGGGTCTCTCTGGAAACACCATATATTTT; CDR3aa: CATSREGLSGNTIYF
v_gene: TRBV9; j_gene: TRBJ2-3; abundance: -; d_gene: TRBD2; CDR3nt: TGTGCCAGCAGCGTAGCTAGCGGGGGGGCAGCAGATACGCAGTATTTT; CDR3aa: CASSVASGGAADTQYF
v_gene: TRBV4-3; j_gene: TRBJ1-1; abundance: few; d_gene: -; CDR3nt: TGCGCCAGCAGCCAATCCCTTGAGAACACTGAAGCTTTCTTT; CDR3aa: CASSQSLENTEAFF
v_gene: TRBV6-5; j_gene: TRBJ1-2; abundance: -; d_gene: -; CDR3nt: TGTGCCAGCAGTTACTCCCAGGGATCAGGTGGCTACACCTTC; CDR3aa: CASSYSQGSGGYTF
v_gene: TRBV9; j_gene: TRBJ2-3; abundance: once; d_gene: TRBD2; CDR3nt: TGTGCCAGCAGCGTAGGGGGTAGCGGGGGACCCACAGATACGCAGTATTTT; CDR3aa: CASSVGGSGGPTDTQYF
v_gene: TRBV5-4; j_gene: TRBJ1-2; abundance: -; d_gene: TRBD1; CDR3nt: TGTGCCAGCAGCCCAGGGGGCGACTATGGCTACACCTTC; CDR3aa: CASSPGGDYGYTF
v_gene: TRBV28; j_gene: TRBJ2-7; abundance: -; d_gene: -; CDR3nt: TGTGCCAGCAGTTTATCCGCGACAAGCTCCTACGAGCAGTACTTC; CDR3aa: CASSLSATSSYEQYF
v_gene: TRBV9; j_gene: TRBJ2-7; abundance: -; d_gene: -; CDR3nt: TGTGCCAGCAGCGTAGCTGTTGGAAGCCCCTCCTACGAGCAGTACTTC; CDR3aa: CASSVAVGSPSYEQYF
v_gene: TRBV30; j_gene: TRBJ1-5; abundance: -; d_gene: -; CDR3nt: TGTGCCTGGAGTGTAGGGGGGGCCAATCAGCCCCAGCATTTT; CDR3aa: CAWSVGGANQPQHF
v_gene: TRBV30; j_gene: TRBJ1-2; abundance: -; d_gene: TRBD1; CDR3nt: TGTGCCTGGAGTGGAGGTGGGGACAGGTCTAACTATGGCTACACCTTC; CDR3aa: CAWSGGGDRSNYGYTF
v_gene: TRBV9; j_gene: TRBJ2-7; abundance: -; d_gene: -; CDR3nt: TGTGCCAGCAGCGTGGGGGTAGGCGAGCAGTACTTC; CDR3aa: CASSVGVGEQYF
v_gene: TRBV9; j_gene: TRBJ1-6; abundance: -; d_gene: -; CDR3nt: TGTGCCAGCAGCGTAGACGGACAGCTGCGATCACCCCTCCACTTT; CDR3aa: CASSVDGQLRSPLHF
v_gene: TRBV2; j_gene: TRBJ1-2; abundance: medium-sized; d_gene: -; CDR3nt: TGTGCCACTGTAGCAGGTTACTCTAACTATGGCTACACCTTC; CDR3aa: CATVAGYSNYGYTF
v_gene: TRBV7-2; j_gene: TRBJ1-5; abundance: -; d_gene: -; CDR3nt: TGTGCCAGCAGCTCCGACGTGGCAGCCAATCAGCCCCAGCATTTT; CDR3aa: CASSSDVAANQPQHF
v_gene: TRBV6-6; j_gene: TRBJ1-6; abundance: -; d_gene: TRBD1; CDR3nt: TGTGCCAGCAGCCAACAGGGACAGGGGAACTCACCCCTCCACTTT; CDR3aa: CASSQQGQGNSPLHF
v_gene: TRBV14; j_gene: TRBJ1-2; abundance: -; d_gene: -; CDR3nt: TGTGCCAGCAGCCAAGACTGGAGTGGCTACACCTTC; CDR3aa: CASSQDWSGYTF
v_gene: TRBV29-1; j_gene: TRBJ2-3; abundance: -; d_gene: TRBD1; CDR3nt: TGCAGCGCCCATACAGGGGGGACAGATACGCAGTATTTT; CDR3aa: CSAHTGGTDTQYF
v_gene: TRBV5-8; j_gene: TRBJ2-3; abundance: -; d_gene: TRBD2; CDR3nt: TGTGCCAGCAGCCCCCGCGATGGGCAGCGGGGGGGCCGGGCGCAGTATTTT; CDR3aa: CASSPRDGQRGGRAQYF
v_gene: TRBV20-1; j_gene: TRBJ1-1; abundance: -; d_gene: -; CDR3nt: TGCAGTGCGACCGGGTTGGACTTT; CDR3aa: CSATGLDF
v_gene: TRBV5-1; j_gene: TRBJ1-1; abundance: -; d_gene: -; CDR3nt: TGCGCCAGCAGCTTGAGGACAGCAAACACTGAAGCTTTCTTT; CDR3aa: CASSLRTANTEAFF
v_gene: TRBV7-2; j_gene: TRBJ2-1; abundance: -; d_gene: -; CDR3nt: TGTGCCAGCAGCCCTAGGGGCGGACCCTACAATGAGCAGTTCTTC; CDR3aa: CASSPRGGPYNEQFF